These 15 T cell receptor beta chains were sequenced from one sample in a study of T cells in Graves' hyperthyroidism and ophthalmopathy (dated by TCRdb to between 2018 and 2020). To prepare the library, multiplex PCR was applied. TCRdb lists the instrument as Illumina HiSeq 2000. TCR beta CDR3 regions were amplified from RNA transcripts. The TCR CDR3 was subjected to a first round of RT-PCR using the HTBI primer set and the Qiagen OneStep RT-PCR kit. TCRdb reworked the public reads: Q25 trimming with fastp, MiXCR clone assembly, productive beta chains retained. Entries are consolidated by CDR3 protein sequence, retaining the most common genes and DNA. In all, the sample holds hundreds of thousands of distinct CDR3 sequences, and 35% of those were seen once. The top ten hold around 32% of the sample. The sequencing input was blood. The origin of the receptors is a woman between 40 and 50 years old with Graves' hyperthyroidism.

This clonotype came up many times. This rearrangement joins TRBV2 to TRBJ2-5, with 8 bases identical to TRBD1. Germline V gene data show CDR1 as SNHLY and CDR2 as FYNNEI. V shed 6 bases, J shed 3 bases, and the junction held 3 bases outside the gene matches. CDR3 size: 13 residues. This CDR3 reads CASRWTGKETQYF. The CDR3, as DNA: TGTGCCAGCAGGTGGACAGGGAAAGAGACCCAGTACTTC.

V is TRBV7-2 and J is TRBJ1-1; D may be TRBD1 (5 bases). Trimming cost V 4 bases and J 1 base, with 19 bases left between them. Looked up from germline, CDR1 is SGHTA and CDR2 is FQGNSA. This CDR3 region has 17 residues. CDR3 sequence reads: CASSYRVTGPQNTEAFF. CDR3 DNA: TGTGCCAGCAGCTACCGGGTCACGGGGCCGCAGAACACTGAAGCTTTCTTT.

Comments on this clonotype: A much larger clone lies a single base off, so this may be a read error. The chain is built from TRBV2 and TRBJ2-7; 10 positions match TRBD2. After removal of 10 bases from V and 3 bases from J, the junction contained 18 bases not matched to a gene. The CDR3 extends over 17 amino acids. Per germline, CDR1 SNHLY and CDR2 FYNNEI. The CDR3 sequence is CANRRGAGGPHSYEQYF. The CDR3 DNA follows: TGTGCCAACAGAAGGGGAGCGGGAGGGCCTCATAGCTACGAGCAGTACTTC. Drawing the rest from reference TRBV2 and TRBJ2-7, the complete variable domain is EPEVTQTPSHQVTQMGQEVILRCVPISNHLYFYWYRQILGQKVEFLVSFYNNEISEKSEIFDDQFSVERPDGSNFTLKIRSTKLEDSAMYFCANRRGAGGPHSYEQYFGPGTRLTVT.

This clonotype has only a few counts. The chain is built from TRBV20-1 and TRBJ2-7; TRBD2 matches 11 bases. CDR1 and CDR2 from the germline V gene are DFQATT and SNEGSKA (reference sequence). The trim removed 3 bases at V and 4 bases at J, leaving 8 bases unmatched. This CDR3 is 15 amino acids long. CDR3 sequence (DNA): TGCAGTGCTAGGCGAGCTAGCGGGGGGTTATACGAGCAGTACTTC. It is translated as CSARRASGGLYEQYF.

This clonotype has more than one count but fewer than ten. Written as DNA, the CDR3 is TGCAGCGTTGAAGATCGTACGCAGTATTTT. This encodes CSVEDRTQYF. The chain recombines TRBV29-1 with TRBJ2-3; D is ambiguous. Trimming removed 0 bases at V and 8 bases at J, with 3 bases between. CDR1 SQVTM and CDR2 ANQGSEA come from the germline V gene. The CDR3 length is 10 residues.

As regards this clonotype: One base away lies a much larger clone, so this may be a sequencing read error. The chain employs TRBV7-2 and TRBJ2-2; 7 positions match TRBD1. V trimming: 3 bases; J trimming: 3 bases; junction bases outside the gene matches: 1. The V gene's germline CDR1 is SGHTA and CDR2 FQGNSA. CDR3 length equals 14 residues. The CDR3 here is CASSFTGDTGELFF. CDR3 DNA: TGTGCCAGCAGCTTTACAGGGGACACCGGGGAGCTGTTTTTT.

This clonotype was counted between two and nine times. The rearrangement links TRBV7-2 to TRBJ1-4; D is unresolved. This CDR3 spans 14 amino acids. Germline values: CDR1 SGHTA, CDR2 FQGNSA. V was cut by 3 bases and J by 3 bases, with 8 bases left in between. CDR3 sequence (DNA): TGTGCCAGCAGCTTCGTGGGATCTAATGAAAAACTGTTTTTT. Its translation is CASSFVGSNEKLFF.

This clonotype was picked up many times. The CDR3 coding sequence is TGTGCCATCTTGGGACAGGGCGTAAGGGAAAAACTGTTTTTT. It is translated as CAILGQGVREKLFF. The chain recombines TRBV7-9 with TRBJ1-4; 9 bases map to TRBD1. The CDR3 loop spans 14 amino acids. Germline assignment: CDR1 SEHNR and CDR2 FQNEAQ (reference sequence). V shed 10 bases and J 8 bases; nucleotides not matched to a gene: 11.

This chain uses TRBV2 with TRBJ2-7, with D perhaps assigned TRBD1 or TRBD2 (7 bases each). The germline V gene encodes CDR1 SNHLY and CDR2 FYNNEI. CDR3 length: 14 amino acids. The V end lost 0 bases, the J end lost 4 bases, and 10 bases lay between the germline ends. The CDR3, as DNA: TGTGCCAGCAGTGAAGCGCAGGGGGGGTACGAGCAGTACTTC. Translation gives CASSEAQGGYEQYF.

V is TRBV29-1 and J is TRBJ2-7; the match to TRBD2 covers 7 bases. This CDR3 region has 16 residues. The trim removed 4 bases at V and 0 bases at J, leaving 12 bases unmatched. Germline V gives CDR1 SQVTM, CDR2 ANQGSEA. The CDR3 DNA is TGCAGCGTTGCCGGTAGCGGGCGGTCCGGCTCCTACGAGCAGTACTTC. Protein: CSVAGSGRSGSYEQYF.

This clonotype was seen many times. The CDR3 spells CASSLGTGGVSTIYF. Written as DNA, the CDR3 is TGCGCCAGCAGCTTAGGGACAGGGGGCGTGAGCACCATATATTTT. The V and J genes are TRBV5-1 and TRBJ1-3; TRBD1 matches 12 bases. The length of the CDR3 is 15 residues. The V gene's germline CDR1 is SGHRS and CDR2 YFSETQ. With V trimmed by 2 bases and J by 9 bases, 6 bases remained unmatched.

The chain couples TRBV15 to TRBJ1-2; perhaps TRBD1 as D (6 bases). In germline, CDR1 is LNHNV, CDR2 YYDKDF (reference sequence). V lost 3 bases and J lost 3, with 11 bases in between. The CDR3 consists of 14 residues. CDR3 sequence (DNA): TGTGCCACCAGCAGCTTAGGGGGGGACTATGGCTACACCTTC. It translates to CATSSLGGDYGYTF.

The chain has TRBV20-1 and TRBJ1-1; possibly TRBD1 for D (6 bases). Trimming left V 5 bases short and J 0 bases short, with 25 bases between. This CDR3 has 18 amino acids. From germline, CDR1 is DFQATT and CDR2 SNEGSKA (reference sequence). The CDR3 DNA sequence: TGCAGTGCTCCTCCGGGGGGGCGGACTGGATGGATGAACACTGAAGCTTTCTTT. This gives the protein CSAPPGGRTGWMNTEAFF.

This clonotype was detected a few times. V is TRBV7-9 and J is TRBJ1-1; weak D call: TRBD1 (5 bases). CDR3 length: 13 residues. V lost 1 base, J lost 10 bases, and 13 bases lay in between. CDR1 is SEHNR, CDR2 FQNEAQ, per germline (reference sequence). CDR3 sequence (DNA): TGTGCCAGCAGCTTAGGCCCTGAGGGGCGAGCTTTCTTT. It specifies CASSLGPEGRAFF.

This clonotype was counted at least ten times. The J gene is TRBJ2-7, the V gene TRBV25-1; D remains ambiguous. From germline, CDR1 is MGHDK and CDR2 SYGVNS. V dropped 3 bases and J dropped 6 bases, with 6 bases sitting between them. This CDR3 has 11 amino acids. CDR3 region: CASSEVVEQYF. The CDR3 bases are TGTGCCAGCAGTGAGGTCGTCGAGCAGTACTTC.